This record covers a single TCR beta chain. Antigen: not known. The CDR3 spans 18 residues. After removal of 5 bases from V and 1 base from J, the junction contained 12 bases not matched to a gene. Germline values: CDR1 MNHEY, CDR2 SMNVEV (reference sequence). The sample comes from a study of T cells after posttransplantation cyclophosphamide. The study, taken as a whole, reports: Donor CD8+ memory clones often dominated recipient blood repertoires at later times. After PTCy, TRB diversity resembled that of CNI/methotrexate controls. TRB overlap between skin or GI tissue T cells and blood was limited.

Methotrexate plus calcineurin inhibitor accompanied controls' myeloablative marrow transplants; sampling was 1 year later. Sequencing used immunoSEQ multiplex PCR; TCRdb keeps in-frame clones, though not all of them. This sample yields 10,000 to 15,000 clones, of which 75% to 85% are seen a single time; about 3.5% belongs to the top ten. The specimen comprised PBMCs, sampled more than 350 days after allogeneic stem cell transplant with calcineurin inhibitor and methotrexate. The TCR was taken from a male patient between 25 and 39 years old who received an allogeneic stem cell transplant from an unrelated donor, was CMV-positive, and had acute GVHD only. Some T cells may arise from the graft donor. The chain combines TRBV27 with TRBJ2-3; TRBD2 matches at 10 bases. The CDR3 bases are TGTGCCAGCAGTATTCTAGCGGGGGATACCTCTGGCACAGATACGCAGTATTTT. Its translation is CASSILAGDTSGTDTQYF.